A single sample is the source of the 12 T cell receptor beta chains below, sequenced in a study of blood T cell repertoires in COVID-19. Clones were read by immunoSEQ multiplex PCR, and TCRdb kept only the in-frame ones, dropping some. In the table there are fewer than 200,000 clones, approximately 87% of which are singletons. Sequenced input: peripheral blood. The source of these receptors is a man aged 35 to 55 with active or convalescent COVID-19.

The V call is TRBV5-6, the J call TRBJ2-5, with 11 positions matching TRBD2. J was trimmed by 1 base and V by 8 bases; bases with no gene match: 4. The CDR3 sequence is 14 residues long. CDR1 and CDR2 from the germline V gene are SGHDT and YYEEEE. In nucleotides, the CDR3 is TGTGCCAGTAATAGCGGGGGGGCCCAAGAGACCCAGTACTTC. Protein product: CASNSGGAQETQYF.

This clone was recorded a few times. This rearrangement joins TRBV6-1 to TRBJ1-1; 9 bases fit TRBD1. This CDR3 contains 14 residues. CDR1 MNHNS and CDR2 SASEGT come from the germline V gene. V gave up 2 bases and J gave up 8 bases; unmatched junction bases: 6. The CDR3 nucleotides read TGTGCCAGCAGTGAAAGACAGGGGGTGGGAGAAGCTTTCTTT. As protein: CASSERQGVGEAFF.

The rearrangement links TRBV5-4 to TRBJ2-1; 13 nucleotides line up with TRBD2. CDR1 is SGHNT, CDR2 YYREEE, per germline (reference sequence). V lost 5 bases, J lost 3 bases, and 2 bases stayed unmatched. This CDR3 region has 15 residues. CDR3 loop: CASSRTSGGYNEQFF. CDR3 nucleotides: TGTGCCAGCAGTCGGACTAGCGGGGGCTACAATGAGCAGTTCTTC.

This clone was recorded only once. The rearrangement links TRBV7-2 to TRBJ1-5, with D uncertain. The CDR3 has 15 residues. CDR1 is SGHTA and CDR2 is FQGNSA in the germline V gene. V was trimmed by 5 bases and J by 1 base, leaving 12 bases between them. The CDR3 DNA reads TGTGCCAGCAGCAGCACAGCGGGAAGCAATCAGCCCCAGCATTTT. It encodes CASSSTAGSNQPQHF.

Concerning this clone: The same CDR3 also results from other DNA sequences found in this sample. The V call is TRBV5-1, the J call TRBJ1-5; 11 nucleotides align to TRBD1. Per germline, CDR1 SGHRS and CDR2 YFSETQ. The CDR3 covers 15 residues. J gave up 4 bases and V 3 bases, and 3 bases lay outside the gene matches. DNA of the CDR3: TGCGCCAGCAGCTCCGGGACAGGGGGAAATCAGCCCCAGCATTTT. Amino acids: CASSSGTGGNQPQHF. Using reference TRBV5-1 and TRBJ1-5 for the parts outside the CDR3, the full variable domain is KAGVTQTPRYLIKTRGQQVTLSCSPISGHRSVSWYQQTPGQGLQFLFEYFSETQRNKGNFPGRFSGRQFSNSRSEMNVSTLELGDSALYLCASSSGTGGNQPQHFGDGTRLSIL.

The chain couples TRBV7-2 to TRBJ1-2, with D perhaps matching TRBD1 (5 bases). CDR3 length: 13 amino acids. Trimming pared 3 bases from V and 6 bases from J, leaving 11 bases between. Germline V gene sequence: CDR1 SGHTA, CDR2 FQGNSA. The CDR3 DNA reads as TGTGCCAGCAGCTTTACGACAGTTAATGGCTACACCTTC. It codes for CASSFTTVNGYTF.

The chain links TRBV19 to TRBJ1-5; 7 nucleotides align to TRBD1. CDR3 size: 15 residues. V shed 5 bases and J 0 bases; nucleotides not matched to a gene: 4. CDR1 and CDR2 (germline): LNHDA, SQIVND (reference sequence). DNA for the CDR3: TGTGCCAGTAGTCCCACAGGGGCTAGCAATCAGCCCCAGCATTTT. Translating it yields CASSPTGASNQPQHF.

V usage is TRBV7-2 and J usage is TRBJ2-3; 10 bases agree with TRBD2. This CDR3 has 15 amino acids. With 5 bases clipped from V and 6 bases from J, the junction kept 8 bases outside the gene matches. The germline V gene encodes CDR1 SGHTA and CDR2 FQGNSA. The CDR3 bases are TGTGCCAGCAGCCCGAGCGGGGGGGTTGGTGATACGCAGTATTTT. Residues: CASSPSGGVGDTQYF.

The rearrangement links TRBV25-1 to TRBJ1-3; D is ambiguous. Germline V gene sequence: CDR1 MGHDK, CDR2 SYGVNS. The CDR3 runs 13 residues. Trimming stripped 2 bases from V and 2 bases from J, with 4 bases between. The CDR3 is CASSEPAGNTIYF. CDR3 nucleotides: TGTGCCAGCAGTGAACCGGCTGGAAACACCATATATTTT.

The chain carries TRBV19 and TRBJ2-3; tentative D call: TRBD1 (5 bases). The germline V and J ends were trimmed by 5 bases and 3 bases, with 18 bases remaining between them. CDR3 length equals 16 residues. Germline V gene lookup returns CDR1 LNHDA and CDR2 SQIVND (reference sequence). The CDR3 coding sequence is TGTGCCAGTAGTCCCGTGGGGCGGACGATAACAGATACGCAGTATTTT. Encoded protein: CASSPVGRTITDTQYF.

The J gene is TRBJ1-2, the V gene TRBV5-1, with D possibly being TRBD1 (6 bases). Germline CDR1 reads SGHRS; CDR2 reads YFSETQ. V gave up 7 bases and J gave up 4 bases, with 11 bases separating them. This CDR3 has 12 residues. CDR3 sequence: CASSGHSYGYTF. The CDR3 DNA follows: TGCGCCAGCTCGGGACATAGCTATGGCTACACCTTC.

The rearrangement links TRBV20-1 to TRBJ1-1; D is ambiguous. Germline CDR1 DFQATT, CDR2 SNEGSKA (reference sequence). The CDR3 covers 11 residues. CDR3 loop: CSTGTNTEAFF. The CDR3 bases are TGCAGCACGGGAACGAACACTGAAGCTTTCTTT.